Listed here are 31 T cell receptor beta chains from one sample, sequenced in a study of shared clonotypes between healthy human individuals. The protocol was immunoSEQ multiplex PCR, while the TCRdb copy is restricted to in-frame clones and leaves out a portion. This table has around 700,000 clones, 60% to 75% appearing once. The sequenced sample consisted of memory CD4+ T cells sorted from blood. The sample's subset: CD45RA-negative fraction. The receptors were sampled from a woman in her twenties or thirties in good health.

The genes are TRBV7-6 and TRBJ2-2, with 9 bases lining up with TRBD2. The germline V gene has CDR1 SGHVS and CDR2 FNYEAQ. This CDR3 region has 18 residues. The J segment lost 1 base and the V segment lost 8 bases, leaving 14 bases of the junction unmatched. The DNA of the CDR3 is TGTGCCAGCGAACTTTTGCCAGCGGGAGGAGGGAACACCGGGGAGCTGTTTTTT. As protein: CASELLPAGGGNTGELFF.

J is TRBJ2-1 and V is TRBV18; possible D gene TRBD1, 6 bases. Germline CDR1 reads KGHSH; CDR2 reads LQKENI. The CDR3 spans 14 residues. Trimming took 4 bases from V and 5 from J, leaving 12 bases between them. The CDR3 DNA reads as TGTGCCAGCTCACAAACCGGGACAAACAATGAGCAGTTCTTC. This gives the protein CASSQTGTNNEQFF.

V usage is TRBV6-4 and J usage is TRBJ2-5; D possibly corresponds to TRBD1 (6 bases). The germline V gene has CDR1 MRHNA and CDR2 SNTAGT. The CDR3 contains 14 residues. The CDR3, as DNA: TGTGAGAGAGAGGGGGAGTGGTACCAAGAGACCCAGTACTTC. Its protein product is CEREGEWYQETQYF.

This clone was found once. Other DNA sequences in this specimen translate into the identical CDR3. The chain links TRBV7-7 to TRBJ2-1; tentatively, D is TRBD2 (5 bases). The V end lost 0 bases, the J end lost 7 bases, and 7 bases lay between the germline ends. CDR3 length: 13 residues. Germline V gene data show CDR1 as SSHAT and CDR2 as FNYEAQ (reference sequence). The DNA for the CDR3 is TGTGCCAGCAGCTTAGCAGGCGGGAATGAGCAGTTCTTC. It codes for CASSLAGGNEQFF.

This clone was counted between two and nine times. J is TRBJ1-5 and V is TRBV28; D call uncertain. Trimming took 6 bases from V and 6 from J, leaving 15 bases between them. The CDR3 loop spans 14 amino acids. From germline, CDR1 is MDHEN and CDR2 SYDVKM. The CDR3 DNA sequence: TGTGCCAGCAGCCCGGGCCCCTCCGGTCAGCCCCAGCATTTT. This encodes CASSPGPSGQPQHF.

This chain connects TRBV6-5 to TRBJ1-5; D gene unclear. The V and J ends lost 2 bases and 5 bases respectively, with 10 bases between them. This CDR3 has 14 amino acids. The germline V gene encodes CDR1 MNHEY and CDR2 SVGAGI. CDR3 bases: TGTGCCAGCAGTTACGGAGCGGCCTATCAGCCCCAGCATTTT. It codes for CASSYGAAYQPQHF.

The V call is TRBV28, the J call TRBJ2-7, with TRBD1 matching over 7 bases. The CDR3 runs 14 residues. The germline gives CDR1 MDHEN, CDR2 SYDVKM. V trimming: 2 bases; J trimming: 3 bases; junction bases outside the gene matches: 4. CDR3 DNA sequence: TGTGCCAGCAGTTTACCGACAGGGATCTACGAGCAGTACTTC. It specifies CASSLPTGIYEQYF.

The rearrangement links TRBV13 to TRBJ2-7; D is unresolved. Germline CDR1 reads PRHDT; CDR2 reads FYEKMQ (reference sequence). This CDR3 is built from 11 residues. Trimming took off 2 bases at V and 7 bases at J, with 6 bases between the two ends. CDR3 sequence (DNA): TGTGCCAGCAGCTTATTCGGTGAGCAGTACTTC. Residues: CASSLFGEQYF.

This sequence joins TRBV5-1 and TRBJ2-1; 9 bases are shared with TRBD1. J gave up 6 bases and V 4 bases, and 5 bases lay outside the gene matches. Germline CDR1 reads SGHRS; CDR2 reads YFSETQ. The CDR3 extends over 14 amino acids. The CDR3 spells CASSEGTGINEQFF. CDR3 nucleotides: TGCGCCAGCAGCGAAGGGACAGGGATCAATGAGCAGTTCTTC.

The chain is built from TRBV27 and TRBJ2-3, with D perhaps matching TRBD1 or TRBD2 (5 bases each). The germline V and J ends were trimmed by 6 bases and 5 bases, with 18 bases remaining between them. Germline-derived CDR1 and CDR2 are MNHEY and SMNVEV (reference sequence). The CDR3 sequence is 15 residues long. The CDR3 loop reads CASRDSGARRDTQYF. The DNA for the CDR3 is TGTGCCAGCAGGGACTCTGGGGCGCGAAGAGATACGCAGTATTTT.

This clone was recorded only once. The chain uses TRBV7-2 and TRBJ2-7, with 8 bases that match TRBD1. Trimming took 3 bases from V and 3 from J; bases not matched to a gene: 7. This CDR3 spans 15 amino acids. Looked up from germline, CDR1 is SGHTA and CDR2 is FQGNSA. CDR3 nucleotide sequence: TGTGCCAGCAGCTTGGGGACAGGCTCTTTCTACGAGCAGTACTTC. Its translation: CASSLGTGSFYEQYF. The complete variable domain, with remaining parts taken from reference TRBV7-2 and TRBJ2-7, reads GAGVSQSPSNKVTEKGKDVELRCDPISGHTALYWYRQSLGQGLEFLIYFQGNSAPDKSGLPSDRFSAERTGGSVSTLTIQRTQQEDSAVYLCASSLGTGSFYEQYFGPGTRLTVT.

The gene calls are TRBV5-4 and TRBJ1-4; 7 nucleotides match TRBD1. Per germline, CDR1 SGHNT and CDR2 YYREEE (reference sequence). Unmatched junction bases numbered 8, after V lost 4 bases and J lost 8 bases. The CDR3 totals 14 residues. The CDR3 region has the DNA TGTGCCAGCAGCCCAGGGGGAGGTCAGGAAAAACTGTTTTTT. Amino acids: CASSPGGGQEKLFF.

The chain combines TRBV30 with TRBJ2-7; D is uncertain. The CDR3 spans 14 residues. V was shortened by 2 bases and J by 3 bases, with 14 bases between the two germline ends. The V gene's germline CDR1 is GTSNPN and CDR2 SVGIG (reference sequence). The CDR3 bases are TGTGCCTGGAGTAAGGGCAACAGTAACTACGAGCAGTACTTC. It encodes CAWSKGNSNYEQYF.

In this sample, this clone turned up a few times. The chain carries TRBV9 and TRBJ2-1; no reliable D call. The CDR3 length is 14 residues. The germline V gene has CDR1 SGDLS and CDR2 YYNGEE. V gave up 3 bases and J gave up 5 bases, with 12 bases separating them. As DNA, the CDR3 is TGTGCCAGCAGCGATAGATTAGTCGACAATGAGCAGTTCTTC. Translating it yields CASSDRLVDNEQFF.

CDR3 protein: CASSSQRGGTDTQYF. The DNA for the CDR3 is TGTGCCAGCAGTTCCCAGCGGGGGGGCACAGATACGCAGTATTTT. The J gene is TRBJ2-3, the V gene TRBV28, with 9 bases fitting TRBD2. Looked up from germline, CDR1 is MDHEN and CDR2 is SYDVKM. Trimming removed 4 bases from V and 1 base from J; junction bases left unmatched: 3. The CDR3 sequence is 15 residues long. Together with reference TRBV28 and TRBJ2-3, the CDR3 gives the full variable domain: DVKVTQSSRYLVKRTGEKVFLECVQDMDHENMFWYRQDPGLGLRLIYFSYDVKMKEKGDIPEGYSVSREKKERFSLILESASTNQTSMYLCASSSQRGGTDTQYFGPGTRLTVL.

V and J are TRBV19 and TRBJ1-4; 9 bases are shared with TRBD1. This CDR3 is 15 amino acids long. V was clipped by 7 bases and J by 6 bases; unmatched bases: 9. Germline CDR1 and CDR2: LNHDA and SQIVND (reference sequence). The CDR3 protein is CASTFGTGWDEKLFF. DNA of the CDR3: TGTGCCAGTACCTTCGGGACAGGGTGGGATGAAAAACTGTTTTTT.

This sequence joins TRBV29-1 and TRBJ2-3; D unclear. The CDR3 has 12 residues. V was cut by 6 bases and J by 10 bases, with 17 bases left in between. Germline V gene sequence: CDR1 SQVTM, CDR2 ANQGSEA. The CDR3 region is CSVNTALGAQYF. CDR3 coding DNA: TGCAGCGTGAACACGGCTCTTGGTGCGCAGTATTTT.

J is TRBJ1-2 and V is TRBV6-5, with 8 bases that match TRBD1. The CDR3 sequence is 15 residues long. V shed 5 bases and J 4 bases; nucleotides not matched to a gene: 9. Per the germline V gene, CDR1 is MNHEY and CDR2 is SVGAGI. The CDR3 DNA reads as TGTGCCAGCAGTACCGGGGCAGGGGGCGTCTATGGCTACACCTTC. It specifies CASSTGAGGVYGYTF.

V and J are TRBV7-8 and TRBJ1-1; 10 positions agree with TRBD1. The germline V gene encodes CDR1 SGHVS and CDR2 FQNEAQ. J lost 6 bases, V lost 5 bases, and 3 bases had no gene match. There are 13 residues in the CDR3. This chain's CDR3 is CASSPGQGAEAFF. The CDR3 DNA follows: TGTGCCAGCAGCCCCGGACAGGGGGCTGAAGCTTTCTTT.

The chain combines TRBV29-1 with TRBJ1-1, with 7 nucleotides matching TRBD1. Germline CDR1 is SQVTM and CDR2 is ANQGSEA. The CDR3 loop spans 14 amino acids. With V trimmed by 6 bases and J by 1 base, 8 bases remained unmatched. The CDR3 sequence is CSVLRGTANTEAFF. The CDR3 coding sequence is TGCAGCGTACTGCGAGGGACAGCGAACACTGAAGCTTTCTTT.

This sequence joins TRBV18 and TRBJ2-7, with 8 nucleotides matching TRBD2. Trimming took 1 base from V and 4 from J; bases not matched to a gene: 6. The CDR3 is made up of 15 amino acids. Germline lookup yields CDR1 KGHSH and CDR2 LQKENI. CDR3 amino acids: CASSPQASGWYEQYF. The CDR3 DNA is TGTGCCAGCTCACCACAGGCTAGCGGGTGGTACGAGCAGTACTTC.

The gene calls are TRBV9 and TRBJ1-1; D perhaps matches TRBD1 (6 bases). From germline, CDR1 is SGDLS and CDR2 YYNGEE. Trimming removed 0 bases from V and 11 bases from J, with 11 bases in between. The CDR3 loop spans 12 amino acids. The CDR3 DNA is TGTGCCAGCAGCGTAGTGGGGGCGCCGGCTTTCTTT. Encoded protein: CASSVVGAPAFF.

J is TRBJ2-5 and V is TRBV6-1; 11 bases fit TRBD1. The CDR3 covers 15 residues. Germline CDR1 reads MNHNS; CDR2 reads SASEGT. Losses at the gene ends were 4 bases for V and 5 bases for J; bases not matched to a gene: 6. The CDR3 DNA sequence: TGTGCCAGCAGTGCCCGGACAGGGGGCCGGGAGACCCAGTACTTC. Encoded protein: CASSARTGGRETQYF.

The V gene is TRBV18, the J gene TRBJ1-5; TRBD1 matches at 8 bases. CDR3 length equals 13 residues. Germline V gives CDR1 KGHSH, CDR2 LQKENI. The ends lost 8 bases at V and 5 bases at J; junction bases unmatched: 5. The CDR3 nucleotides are TGTGCCAGCCGACAGGGGACGGATCAGCCCCAGCATTTT. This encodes CASRQGTDQPQHF.

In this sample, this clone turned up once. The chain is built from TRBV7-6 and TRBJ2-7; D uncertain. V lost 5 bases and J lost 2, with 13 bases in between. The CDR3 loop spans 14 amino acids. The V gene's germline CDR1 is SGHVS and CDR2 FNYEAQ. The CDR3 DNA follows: TGTGCCAGCAGCGCTAGTTTTTCGGCCTACGAGCAGTACTTC. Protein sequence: CASSASFSAYEQYF.

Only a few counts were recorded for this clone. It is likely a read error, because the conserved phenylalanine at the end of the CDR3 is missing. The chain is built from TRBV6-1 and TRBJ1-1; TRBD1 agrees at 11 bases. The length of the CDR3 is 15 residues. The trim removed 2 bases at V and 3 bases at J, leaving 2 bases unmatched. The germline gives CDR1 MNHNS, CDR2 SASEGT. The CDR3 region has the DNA TGTGCCAGCAGTGAACCGGGACAGGGGGACACTGAAGCTTTCGTT. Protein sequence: CASSEPGQGDTEAFV.

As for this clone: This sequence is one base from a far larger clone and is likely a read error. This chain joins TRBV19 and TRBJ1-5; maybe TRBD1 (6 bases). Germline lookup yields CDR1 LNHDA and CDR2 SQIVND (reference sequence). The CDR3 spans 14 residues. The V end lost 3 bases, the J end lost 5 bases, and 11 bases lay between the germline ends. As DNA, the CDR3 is TGTGCCAGTAGTATTTCCCCAGGGGATCAGCCCCAGCATTTT. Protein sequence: CASSISPGDQPQHF.

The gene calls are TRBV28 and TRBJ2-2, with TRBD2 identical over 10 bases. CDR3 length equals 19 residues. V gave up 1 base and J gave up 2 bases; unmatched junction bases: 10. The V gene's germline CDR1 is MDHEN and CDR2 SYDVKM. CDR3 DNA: TGTGCCAGCAGTTTATATGCCCTAGCGGGAGTAGGTAACACCGGGGAGCTGTTTTTT. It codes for CASSLYALAGVGNTGELFF.

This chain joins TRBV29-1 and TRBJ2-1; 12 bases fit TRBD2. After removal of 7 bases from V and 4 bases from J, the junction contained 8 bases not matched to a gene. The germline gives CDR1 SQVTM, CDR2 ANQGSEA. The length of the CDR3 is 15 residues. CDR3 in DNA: TGCAGCGCGACTAGCGGGAGTGGGGTGTACAATGAGCAGTTCTTC. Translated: CSATSGSGVYNEQFF.

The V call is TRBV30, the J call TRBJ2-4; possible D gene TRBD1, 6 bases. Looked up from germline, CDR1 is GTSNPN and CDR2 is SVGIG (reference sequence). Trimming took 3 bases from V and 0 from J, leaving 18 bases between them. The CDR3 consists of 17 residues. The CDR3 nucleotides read TGTGCCTGGAGGAGCTTAGACAGGAGAAAAGCCAAAAACATTCAGTACTTC. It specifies CAWRSLDRRKAKNIQYF.

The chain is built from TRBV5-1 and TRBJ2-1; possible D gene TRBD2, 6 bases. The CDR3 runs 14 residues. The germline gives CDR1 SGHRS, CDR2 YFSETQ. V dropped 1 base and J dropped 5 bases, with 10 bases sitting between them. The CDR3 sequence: CASSLPSVNNEQFF. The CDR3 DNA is TGCGCCAGCAGCTTGCCTAGCGTGAACAATGAGCAGTTCTTC.